This TCR beta chain was profiled in a study of CD8+CD57+ T cells in acquired aplastic anemia. General study findings and limits: Between patients and controls, over 25 CD8+ CDR3 sequences were found in common.

The CDR3 extends over 15 amino acids. Per germline, CDR1 LNHNV and CDR2 YYDKDF (reference sequence). Genomic DNA templated the TCR beta VDJ and CDR3 profiling. MiXCR was run by TCRdb on the reads, yielding one entry per CDR3 protein. Here the sample spans 400,000 to 450,000 distinct CDR3 sequences, around 72% being singletons. To note about this clonotype: What it recognizes is unknown. The junction does not match germline at one end; this may be a read error.

The chain is built from TRBV15 and TRBJ1-6; maybe TRBD1 (5 bases). The receptor was derived from a human donor in good health, serving as a control. Sequenced input: sorted CD4+, CD8+, or CD8+CD57+ T cells (not recorded which) from PBMCs. CDR3 DNA sequence: TGTGCCACCAGTCGGGCACCAGGGCATAATTCACACCTCCACTTT. Its protein product is CATSRAPGHNSHLHF.